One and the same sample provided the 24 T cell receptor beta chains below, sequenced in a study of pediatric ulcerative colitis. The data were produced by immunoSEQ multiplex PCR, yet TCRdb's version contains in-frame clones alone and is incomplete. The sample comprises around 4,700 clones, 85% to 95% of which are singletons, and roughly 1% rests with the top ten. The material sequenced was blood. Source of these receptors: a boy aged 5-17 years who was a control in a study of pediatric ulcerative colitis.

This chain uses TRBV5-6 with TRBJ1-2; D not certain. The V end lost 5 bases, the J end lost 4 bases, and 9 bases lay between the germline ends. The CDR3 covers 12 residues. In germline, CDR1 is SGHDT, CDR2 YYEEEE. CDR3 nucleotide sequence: TGTGCCAGCAGTCTGGAGACCTATGGCTACACCTTC. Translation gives CASSLETYGYTF.

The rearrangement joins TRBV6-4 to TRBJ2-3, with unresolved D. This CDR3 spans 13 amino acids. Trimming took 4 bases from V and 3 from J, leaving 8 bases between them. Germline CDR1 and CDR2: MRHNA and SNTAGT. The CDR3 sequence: CASSGGFTDTQYF. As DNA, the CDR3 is TGTGCCAGCAGTGGGGGATTTACAGATACGCAGTATTTT.

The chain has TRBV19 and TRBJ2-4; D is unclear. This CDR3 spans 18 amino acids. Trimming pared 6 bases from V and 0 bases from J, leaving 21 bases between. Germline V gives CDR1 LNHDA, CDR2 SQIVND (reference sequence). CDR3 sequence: CASSPGRIPGLAKNIQYF. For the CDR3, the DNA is TGTGCCAGTAGCCCCGGACGGATCCCCGGGCTAGCCAAAAACATTCAGTACTTC.

CDR3 protein: CASSTSNTGELFF. The CDR3 region has the DNA TGTGCCAGCAGCACCAGTAACACCGGGGAGCTGTTTTTT. The chain combines TRBV9 with TRBJ2-2; D remains unclear. The germline V gene encodes CDR1 SGDLS and CDR2 YYNGEE. CDR3 length: 13 residues. V dropped 4 bases and J dropped 2 bases, with 6 bases sitting between them.

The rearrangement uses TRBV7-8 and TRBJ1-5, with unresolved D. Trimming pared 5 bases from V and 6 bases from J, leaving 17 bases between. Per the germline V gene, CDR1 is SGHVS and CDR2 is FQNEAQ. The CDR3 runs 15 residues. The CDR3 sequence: CASSPRPGAGQPQHF. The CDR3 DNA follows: TGTGCCAGCAGCCCCCGCCCGGGCGCCGGTCAGCCCCAGCATTTT.

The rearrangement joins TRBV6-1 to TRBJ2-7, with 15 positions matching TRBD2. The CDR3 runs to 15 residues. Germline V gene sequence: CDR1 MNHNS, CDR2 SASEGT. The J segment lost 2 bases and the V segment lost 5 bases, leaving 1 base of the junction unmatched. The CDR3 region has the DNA TGTGCCAGCAGTAGGACTAGCGGGAGGGCCTACGAGCAGTACTTC. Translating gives CASSRTSGRAYEQYF.

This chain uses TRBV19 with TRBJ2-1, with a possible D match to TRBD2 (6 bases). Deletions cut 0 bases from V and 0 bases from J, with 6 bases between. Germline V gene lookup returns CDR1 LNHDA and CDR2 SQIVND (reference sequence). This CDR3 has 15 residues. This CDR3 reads CASSIETSSYNEQFF. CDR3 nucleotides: TGTGCCAGTAGTATAGAGACTAGCTCCTACAATGAGCAGTTCTTC.

The CDR3 bases are TGTGCCAGTACTGCCGGGGGGCGCGAAAAACTGTTTTTT. It specifies CASTAGGREKLFF. The V gene is TRBV19, the J gene TRBJ1-4; the D gene is possibly TRBD1 (6 bases). Germline V CDR1 and CDR2: LNHDA, SQIVND (reference sequence). V was clipped by 7 bases and J by 8 bases, with 14 bases between them. The CDR3 sequence is 13 residues long. Using reference TRBV19 and TRBJ1-4 for the parts outside the CDR3, the full variable domain is DGGITQSPKYLFRKEGQNVTLSCEQNLNHDAMYWYRQDPGQGLRLIYYSQIVNDFQKGDIAEGYSVSREKKESFPLTVTSAQKNPTAFYLCASTAGGREKLFFGSGTQLSVL.

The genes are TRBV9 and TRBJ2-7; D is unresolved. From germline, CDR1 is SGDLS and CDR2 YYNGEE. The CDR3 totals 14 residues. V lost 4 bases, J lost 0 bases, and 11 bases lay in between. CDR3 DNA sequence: TGTGCCAGCAGCCTACGTGATTTCTCCTACGAGCAGTACTTC. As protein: CASSLRDFSYEQYF.

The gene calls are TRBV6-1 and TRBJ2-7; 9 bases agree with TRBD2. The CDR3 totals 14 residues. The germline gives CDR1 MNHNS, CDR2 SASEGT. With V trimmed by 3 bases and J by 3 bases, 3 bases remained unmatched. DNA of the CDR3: TGTGCCAGCAGTGAGATTAGCGGGAGCTACGAGCAGTACTTC. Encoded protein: CASSEISGSYEQYF.

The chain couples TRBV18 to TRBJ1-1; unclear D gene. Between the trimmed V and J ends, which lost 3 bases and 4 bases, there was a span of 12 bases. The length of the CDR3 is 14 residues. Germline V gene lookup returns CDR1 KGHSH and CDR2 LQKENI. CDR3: CASSPGPTPTEAFF. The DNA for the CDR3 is TGTGCCAGCTCACCTGGGCCCACTCCCACTGAAGCTTTCTTT.

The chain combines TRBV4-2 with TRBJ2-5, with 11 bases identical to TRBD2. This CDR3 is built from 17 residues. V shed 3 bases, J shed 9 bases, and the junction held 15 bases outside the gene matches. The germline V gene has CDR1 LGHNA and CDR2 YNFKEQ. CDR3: CASSQEATSGMGMAQYF. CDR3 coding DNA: TGTGCCAGCAGCCAGGAAGCGACTAGCGGGATGGGTATGGCCCAGTACTTC.

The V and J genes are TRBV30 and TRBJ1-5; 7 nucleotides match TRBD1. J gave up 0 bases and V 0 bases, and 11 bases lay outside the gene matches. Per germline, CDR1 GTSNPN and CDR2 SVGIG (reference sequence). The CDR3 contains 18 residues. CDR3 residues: CAWSVGGQRPYSNQPQHF. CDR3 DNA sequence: TGTGCCTGGAGTGTGGGGGGACAGCGCCCTTATAGCAATCAGCCCCAGCATTTT.

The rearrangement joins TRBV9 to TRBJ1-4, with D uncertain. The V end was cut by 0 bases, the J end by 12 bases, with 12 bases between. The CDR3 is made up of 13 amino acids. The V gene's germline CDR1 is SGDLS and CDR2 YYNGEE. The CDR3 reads CASSVAGGQELFF. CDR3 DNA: TGTGCCAGCAGCGTAGCAGGCGGGCAGGAACTGTTTTTT.

This chain's CDR3 is CASSVKGNTDTQYF. Here the CDR3 DNA reads TGTGCCAGCAGCGTAAAAGGCAACACAGATACGCAGTATTTT. This chain connects TRBV9 to TRBJ2-3; D is undetermined. The V gene lost 1 base and the J gene lost 2 bases, with 8 bases spanning the gap. This CDR3 region has 14 residues. In germline, CDR1 is SGDLS, CDR2 YYNGEE. Full variable domain (missing parts from reference TRBV9 and TRBJ2-3): DSGVTQTPKHLITATGQRVTLRCSPRSGDLSVYWYQQSLDQGLQFLIQYYNGEERAKGNILERFSAQQFPDLHSELNLSSLELGDSALYFCASSVKGNTDTQYFGPGTRLTVL.

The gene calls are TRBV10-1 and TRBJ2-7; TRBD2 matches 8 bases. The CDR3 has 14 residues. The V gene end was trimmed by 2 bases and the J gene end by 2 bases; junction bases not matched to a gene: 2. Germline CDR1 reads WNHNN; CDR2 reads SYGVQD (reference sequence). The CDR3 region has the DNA TGCGCCAGCAGTGAGAGGCGGGAGGCCTACGAGCAGTACTTC. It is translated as CASSERREAYEQYF.

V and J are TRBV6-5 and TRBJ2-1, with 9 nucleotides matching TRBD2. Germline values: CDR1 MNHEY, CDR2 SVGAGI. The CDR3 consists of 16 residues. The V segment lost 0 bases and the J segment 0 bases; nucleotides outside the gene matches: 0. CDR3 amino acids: CASSYSAGGSYNEQFF. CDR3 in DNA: TGTGCCAGCAGTTACTCAGCGGGAGGCTCCTACAATGAGCAGTTCTTC.

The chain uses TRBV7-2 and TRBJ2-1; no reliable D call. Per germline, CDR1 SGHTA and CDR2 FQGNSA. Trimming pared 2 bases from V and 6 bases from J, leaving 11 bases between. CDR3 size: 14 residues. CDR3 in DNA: TGTGCCAGCAGCTTAACGAGGACGGTCAATGAGCAGTTCTTC. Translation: CASSLTRTVNEQFF.

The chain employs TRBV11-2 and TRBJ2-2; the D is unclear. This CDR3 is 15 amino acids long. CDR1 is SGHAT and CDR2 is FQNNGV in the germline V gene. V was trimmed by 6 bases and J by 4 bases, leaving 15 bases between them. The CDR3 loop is CASRYGSFRTGELFF. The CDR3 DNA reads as TGTGCCAGCAGATACGGGTCTTTCCGCACCGGGGAGCTGTTTTTT.

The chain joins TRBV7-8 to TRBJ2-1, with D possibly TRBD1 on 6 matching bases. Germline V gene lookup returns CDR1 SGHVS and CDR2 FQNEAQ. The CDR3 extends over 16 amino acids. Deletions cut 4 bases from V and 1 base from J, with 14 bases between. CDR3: CASSSGARGSYNEQFF. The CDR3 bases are TGTGCCAGCAGCTCTGGGGCCAGGGGATCCTACAATGAGCAGTTCTTC.

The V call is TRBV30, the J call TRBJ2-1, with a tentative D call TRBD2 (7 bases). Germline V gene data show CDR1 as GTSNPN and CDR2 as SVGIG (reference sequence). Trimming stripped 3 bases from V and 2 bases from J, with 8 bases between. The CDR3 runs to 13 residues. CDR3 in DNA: TGTGCCTGGAGCGGGGGGCCCTACAATGAGCAGTTCTTC. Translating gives CAWSGGPYNEQFF. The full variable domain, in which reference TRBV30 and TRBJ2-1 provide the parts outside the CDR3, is SQTIHQWPATLVQPVGSPLSLECTVEGTSNPNLYWYRQAAGRGLQLLFYSVGIGQISSEVPQNLSASRPQDRQFILSSKKLLLSDSGFYLCAWSGGPYNEQFFGPGTRLTVL.

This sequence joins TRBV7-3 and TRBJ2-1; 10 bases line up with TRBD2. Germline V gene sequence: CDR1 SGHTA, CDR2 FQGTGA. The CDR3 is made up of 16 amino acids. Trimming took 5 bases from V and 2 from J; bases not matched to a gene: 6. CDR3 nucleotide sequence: TGTGCCAGCAGCCCCATAGCGGGGGGACCCTACAATGAGCAGTTCTTC. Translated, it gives CASSPIAGGPYNEQFF.

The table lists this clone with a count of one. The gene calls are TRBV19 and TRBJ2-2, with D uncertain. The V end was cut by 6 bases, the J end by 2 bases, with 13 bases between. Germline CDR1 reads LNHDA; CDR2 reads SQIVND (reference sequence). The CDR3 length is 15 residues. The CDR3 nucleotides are TGTGCCAGTAGGCTCCGAGACATTAACACCGGGGAGCTGTTTTTT. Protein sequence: CASRLRDINTGELFF. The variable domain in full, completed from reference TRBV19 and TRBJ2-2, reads DGGITQSPKYLFRKEGQNVTLSCEQNLNHDAMYWYRQDPGQGLRLIYYSQIVNDFQKGDIAEGYSVSREKKESFPLTVTSAQKNPTAFYLCASRLRDINTGELFFGEGSRLTVL.

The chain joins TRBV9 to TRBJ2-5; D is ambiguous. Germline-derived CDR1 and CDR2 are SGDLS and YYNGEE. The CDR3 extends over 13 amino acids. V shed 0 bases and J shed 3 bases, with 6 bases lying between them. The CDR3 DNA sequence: TGTGCCAGCAGCGTAGGCCAGGAAGAGACCCAGTACTTC. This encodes CASSVGQEETQYF.